A selection of T cell receptor beta chains follows, all from one sample in a study of blood T cell repertoires in COVID-19. TCRdb's copy holds only in-frame clones and misses some; the assay was immunoSEQ multiplex PCR. The repertoire has 150,000 to 200,000 clones, about four fifths of them found once; the top ten carry approximately 10%. Input material: peripheral blood. These receptors all stem from a man aged 60 to 69 with active or convalescent COVID-19. Both conserved end residues are part of each CDR3. Each record gives: J gene, V gene, D gene, clone size, CDR3 DNA, CDR3 protein. D genes are given only for firm matches. Clone size is given for some rows only: seen once, a few or many times, or a class if the clone is expanded.

TRBJ2-7 TRBV7-5 - - TGTGCCAGAATGTGTTTGCTGGGACACCGGGCCTACGAGCAGTACTTC CARMCLLGHRAYEQYF
TRBJ2-2 TRBV9 TRBD1 - TGTGCCAGCAGCGTAGTAGGGGGCCCGAACACCGGGGAGCTGTTTTTT CASSVVGGPNTGELFF
TRBJ1-4 TRBV6-5 - - TGTGCCAGCAGCCCAGACAGATCTAATGAAAAACTGTTTTTT CASSPDRSNEKLFF
TRBJ1-1 TRBV2 TRBD1 - TGTGCCAGCAGTGAAGACAGGGGTGAAGCTTTCTTT CASSEDRGEAFF
TRBJ2-7 TRBV28 - - TGTGCCAGCAGTTTAGTCCCTTCCTACGAGCAGTACTTC CASSLVPSYEQYF
TRBJ2-3 TRBV7-5 - once TGTGCCAGAAGCCCCTCGCCTGGGTGTCGGAGGGATACGCAGTATTTT CARSPSPGCRRDTQYF
TRBJ2-7 TRBV5-5 - - TGTGCCAGCAGCTTTTGGTCGACTGGGGGGGAGCAGTACTTC CASSFWSTGGEQYF
TRBJ1-2 TRBV4-2 - - TGTGCCAGCAGCCAAGAATCCGCAGGGCTAATCTATGGCTACACCTTC CASSQESAGLIYGYTF
TRBJ2-7 TRBV5-1 - - TGCGCCAGCAGCTTGTTGGCAGCCGACACCTACGAGCAGTACTTC CASSLLAADTYEQYF
TRBJ1-1 TRBV6-5 TRBD1 - TGTGCCAGCTGGGGACAGGGGGCAGGGAACACTGAAGCTTTCTTT CASWGQGAGNTEAFF
TRBJ1-5 TRBV5-8 - once TGTGCCAGCAGGCCCCTTTCCGCCGATCCGGGGCCCCAGCATTTT CASRPLSADPGPQHF
TRBJ2-4 TRBV3-1/TRBV3-2 - - TGTGCCAGCAGCCCCCCCCTAGGTCCAAGTGGGAACATTCAGTACTTC CASSPPLGPSGNIQYF
TRBJ2-5 TRBV21-1 - - TGTGCCAGCAGCACTGCGGGGGCCCTGGAAGAAGAGACCCAGTACTTC CASSTAGALEEETQYF
TRBJ2-7 TRBV11-2 TRBD1 - TGTGCCAGCAGCCCTTCCTTCGGGACAGAGTACTACGAGCAGTACTTC CASSPSFGTEYYEQYF
TRBJ2-5 TRBV5-1 - - TGCGCCAGCTACTCTCCAGGGATGGGAGAGACCCAGTACTTC CASYSPGMGETQYF
TRBJ2-1 TRBV29-1 TRBD2 - TGCAGCGTTGATAGGACTAGCGGGATAAGCTCCTACAATGAGCAGTTCTTC CSVDRTSGISSYNEQFF
TRBJ2-7 TRBV10-3 - once TGTGCCATCAGTGAAGCAGGGACCTACGAGCAGTACTTC CAISEAGTYEQYF
TRBJ2-1 TRBV10-2 TRBD2 - TGCGCCAGCGGCACTAGCGGGGGGGCGAAGAAGCAGTTCTTC CASGTSGGAKKQFF
TRBJ1-2 TRBV4-1 - few TGCGCCAGCAGCCAAGAGAGCTATGGCTACACCTTC CASSQESYGYTF
TRBJ2-3 TRBV19 TRBD1 - TGTGCCAATAGCGTCGGGACAGGCAAGGCAGATACGCAGTATTTT CANSVGTGKADTQYF
TRBJ2-7 TRBV7-2 TRBD2 - TGTGCCAGCAGCTTACCAGCGAGGACTAGCGGGAGGGCCTACGAGCAGTACTTC CASSLPARTSGRAYEQYF
TRBJ1-2 TRBV5-6 - - TGTGCCAGCACCCAGAGGACAGTAGCGGGCTACACCTTC CASTQRTVAGYTF
TRBJ2-1 TRBV7-2 - - TGTGCCAGCAGCTTAGAGGCAGCAATCGGCCGGGTCGGGCAGTTCTTC CASSLEAAIGRVGQFF
TRBJ1-6 TRBV5-1 - - TGCGCCAGCAGCTCAGGCAGGGGTAATTCACCCCTCCACTTT CASSSGRGNSPLHF
TRBJ1-2 TRBV11-2 TRBD1 - TGTGCCAGCAGCCCAACTCCTACATGGACAGGGGGCTATGGCTACACCTTC CASSPTPTWTGGYGYTF
TRBJ2-2 TRBV28 - few TGTGCCAGCAGCCCCTCCGGGAGTGAAAGGCCCGGGGAGCTGTTTTTT CASSPSGSERPGELFF
TRBJ2-5 TRBV18 - few TGTGCCAGCTCACCCGGGGGGCCGGAGACCCAGTACTTC CASSPGGPETQYF
TRBJ1-3 TRBV10-2 TRBD1 - TGCGCCAGCAGTTCGGGACAGGGAACTGGAAACACCATATATTTT CASSSGQGTGNTIYF
TRBJ2-7 TRBV14 - - TGTGCCAGCAGTTATGGGGGGGCGAGCTCCTACGAGCAGTACTTC CASSYGGASSYEQYF
TRBJ1-6 TRBV7-3 TRBD1 - TGTGCCAGCAGCTTAGTAGGGACAGGGGGCGGTTCACCCCTCCACTTT CASSLVGTGGGSPLHF
TRBJ2-3 TRBV10-1 TRBD2 - TGCGCCAGTAGTAAGAGGATAGCGGGAGATACGCAGTATTTT CASSKRIAGDTQYF
TRBJ2-7 TRBV25-1 - few TGTGCCAGCAGAGCCGGGGGTTCCTACGAGCAGTACTTC CASRAGGSYEQYF
TRBJ2-1 TRBV5-1 - - TGCGCCAGCAGCTTGGTTCCAGGGGAATACAATGAGCAGTTCTTC CASSLVPGEYNEQFF
TRBJ2-1 TRBV19 TRBD2 once TGTGCCAGTAGTATGGGACTAGCGGGGGGGCAGTACAATGAGCAGTTCTTC CASSMGLAGGQYNEQFF
TRBJ1-2 TRBV20-1 TRBD1 - TGCAGTGCTAGTAAGCCAGGGGGGAACTATGGCTACACCTTC CSASKPGGNYGYTF
TRBJ2-2 TRBV4-1 TRBD1 - TGCGCCAGCAGCCAGCATACAGGGGGCGAAACCGGGGAGCTGTTTTTT CASSQHTGGETGELFF
TRBJ2-2 TRBV19 TRBD1 once TGTGCCAGCTCCAGGGGGACGAACACCGGGGAGCTGTTTTTT CASSRGTNTGELFF
TRBJ2-4 TRBV11-3 TRBD2 - TGTGCCAGCAGCTCCAGGACTAGCGGAAACATTCAGTACTTC CASSSRTSGNIQYF
TRBJ1-6 TRBV27 TRBD1 - TGTGCCAGCCGATGGGACAGGGGAGATTCACCCCTCCACTTT CASRWDRGDSPLHF
TRBJ2-2 TRBV5-1 TRBD1 - TGCGCCAGCAGCTTGCCGACAGGGCCCTACGGGGAGCTGTTTTTT CASSLPTGPYGELFF
TRBJ2-1 TRBV6-1 - - TGTGCCAGCAGTGATGGTCGCAAGGCCTGGGTCGCACCCGGTTTAAGGGGGCAGTTCTTC CASSDGRKAWVAPGLRGQFF
TRBJ2-7 TRBV5-1 TRBD1 - TGCGCCAGCAGCTTTAACGGACAGGGGTACGAGCAGTACTTC CASSFNGQGYEQYF